The present TCR beta chain was sequenced within a study of blood T cell repertoires in COVID-19. Libraries were prepared by immunoSEQ multiplex PCR; TCRdb keeps only in-frame clonotypes and omits some of them. Of 97,000 or so clones listed, 70% to 85% are singletons. The V gene's germline CDR1 is KGHSH and CDR2 LQKENI. Trimming took 3 bases from V and 9 from J, leaving 15 bases between them. The CDR3 runs to 14 residues. This sequence was found in a man between 65 and 79 years old with acute or convalescent COVID-19. The source material was peripheral blood. The chain combines TRBV18 with TRBJ1-5, with a weak D call TRBD1 (5 bases). The CDR3, as DNA: TGTGCCAGCTCACCCTCGACAGTCAAGGTGCCCCAGCATTTT. This codes for CASSPSTVKVPQHF.